These T cell receptor beta chains were read from a single sample in a study of T cells in Graves' hyperthyroidism and ophthalmopathy. TCRdb reprocessed the multiplex PCR reads via MiXCR and lists one record per CDR3 protein. The sample holds a few hundred thousand distinct CDR3 sequences, less than 20% seen once. The source material was blood. The receptors were gathered from a woman aged 25 to 39 with Graves' hyperthyroidism. CDR3s include the opening cysteine and the closing phenylalanine or tryptophan. The D gene is left open where the match is weak. Some rows have no size entry. The others give once, few or many, or a class for an expanded clone.

CDR3nt,CDR3aa,abundance,d_gene,v_gene,j_gene
TGTGCCAGCAGCCCAAGGGTGACGGTAAATCAGCCCCAGCATTTT,CASSPRVTVNQPQHF,many,-,TRBV28,TRBJ1-5
TGCAGCGTTGGGGGACAGGGGGCCGCCGGTCGTGAGCAGTTCTTC,CSVGGQGAAGREQFF,many,TRBD1,TRBV29-1,TRBJ2-1
TGTGCCAGCAGCCCTAAGGGGGGACTAGCGGCGGATGAGCAGTTCTTC,CASSPKGGLAADEQFF,-,TRBD2,TRBV7-2,TRBJ2-1
TGTGCCAGTAGGATGGTTGGAAAGACCCAGTACTTC,CASRMVGKTQYF,many,-,TRBV7-2,TRBJ2-5
TGCGCCAGCAGCCGGGACAGGGGGCTTCCGAGTGAGCAGTACTTC,CASSRDRGLPSEQYF,-,TRBD1,TRBV4-3,TRBJ2-7
TGTGCCAGCAGTCGTGTGACCCACCTCGGAACTGAAGCTTTCTTT,CASSRVTHLGTEAFF,-,-,TRBV6-2/TRBV6-3,TRBJ1-1
TGTGCCATCAGACTAGCGGCCCTCAATGAGCAGTTCTTC,CAIRLAALNEQFF,few,TRBD2,TRBV10-3,TRBJ2-1
TGTGCCAGCAGCGTTTTGAGTATCAGATCGGCAAGTGAGCAGTTCTTC,CASSVLSIRSASEQFF,-,-,TRBV9,TRBJ2-1
TGTGCCAGCAGGCCTGACTGGAAGAGCACCGGGGAGCTGTTTTTT,CASRPDWKSTGELFF,few,-,TRBV7-9,TRBJ2-2
TGCGCCAGCAGCTTGGTAGCGGGAGAGGGCGGTACGCAGTATTTT,CASSLVAGEGGTQYF,many,TRBD2,TRBV5-1,TRBJ2-3
TGCAGCGTTGTTCCCCGAGACCAGACCCAGTACTTC,CSVVPRDQTQYF,-,-,TRBV29-1,TRBJ2-5
TGTGCCAGCAGCTTCGGCCAGGAGAATTCACCCCTCCACTTT,CASSFGQENSPLHF,-,-,TRBV7-2,TRBJ1-6
TGCGCCAGCAGCCATAATTGGGGCAATCAGCCCCAGCATTTT,CASSHNWGNQPQHF,-,-,TRBV10-1,TRBJ1-5
TGTGCCAGCAGGCCACCGGCGCCCTACAATGAGCAGTTCTTC,CASRPPAPYNEQFF,-,-,TRBV25-1,TRBJ2-1
TGTGCCAGCAGTGGGATAGAAAGCTACGAGCAGTACTTC,CASSGIESYEQYF,few,-,TRBV6-1,TRBJ2-7
TGTGCCAGCCGCCAGGGGCTGGGTAATTCACCCCTCCACTTT,CASRQGLGNSPLHF,many,-,TRBV7-9,TRBJ1-6
TGTGCCAGCAGCCACCGACAGGGGAGTAATGCCGGGGAGCTGTTTTTT,CASSHRQGSNAGELFF,many,TRBD1,TRBV3-1,TRBJ2-2
TGTGCCAGCAGCCATGGGACAGATAGCAATCAGCCCCAGCATTTT,CASSHGTDSNQPQHF,many,TRBD1,TRBV16,TRBJ1-5
TGTGCCAGCAGTGGGACAGGGGAAAACACTGAAGCTTTCTTT,CASSGTGENTEAFF,-,TRBD1,TRBV25-1,TRBJ1-1
TGTGCCAGCAGACAACCTGGGCAGAGGAACACTGAAGCTTTCTTT,CASRQPGQRNTEAFF,few,-,TRBV11-2,TRBJ1-1
TGTGCCAGCAGTGACGCCGCGGGAGCTCGCACAGATACGCAGTATTTT,CASSDAAGARTDTQYF,few,TRBD2,TRBV6-4,TRBJ2-3
TGTGCCAGCAGCCTCGGGACTAGCGGGGGAAATGAGCAGTTCTTC,CASSLGTSGGNEQFF,few,TRBD2,TRBV7-2,TRBJ2-1
TGTGCCAGCTCACCGCCGGGAGACCAATACAATGAGCAGTTCTTC,CASSPPGDQYNEQFF,many,-,TRBV18,TRBJ2-1
TGTGCCAGCAGCTTACATGCGGGCCACTCCTACAATGAGCAGTTCTTC,CASSLHAGHSYNEQFF,many,-,TRBV7-3,TRBJ2-1
TGTGCCAGCAGTTACCAGCTGTGGGATGAGCAGTTCTTC,CASSYQLWDEQFF,-,-,TRBV6-5,TRBJ2-1
TGCGCCAGCAGCCAAGAGGGACAGGGCTACGAGCAGTACTTC,CASSQEGQGYEQYF,many,TRBD1,TRBV4-3,TRBJ2-7
TGCAGTGCTCAGGCTAGAAACTACGAGCAGTACTTC,CSAQARNYEQYF,many,-,TRBV20-1,TRBJ2-7
TGCAGTGCCCTTCAAGTCGGCTACGAGCAGTACTTC,CSALQVGYEQYF,many,-,TRBV20-1,TRBJ2-7
TGTGCCATCAGTGACGAGGGTAACAATCAGCCCCAGCATTTT,CAISDEGNNQPQHF,few,-,TRBV10-3,TRBJ1-5
TGTGCCAGCTCACCATCTCTGGTCTCCTACAATGAGCAGTTCTTC,CASSPSLVSYNEQFF,many,-,TRBV18,TRBJ2-1
TGTGCCAGCAGCCAAGATATGGCGCGGAGCACAGATACGCAGTATTTT,CASSQDMARSTDTQYF,many,-,TRBV3-1,TRBJ2-3
TGTGCCAGCAGCGCTGACAGGAGGGGGGCAGATACGCAGTATTTT,CASSADRRGADTQYF,many,-,TRBV7-2,TRBJ2-3
TGTGCCTTCCAAGGCGGGTACAATGAGCAGTTCTTC,CAFQGGYNEQFF,-,-,TRBV30,TRBJ2-1
TGTGCCAGCACCAGAAACACCGGGGAGCTGTTTTTT,CASTRNTGELFF,few,-,TRBV6-2/TRBV6-3,TRBJ2-2
TGTGCCAGCAGCTCCGGGACAGGCTACGAGCAGTACTTC,CASSSGTGYEQYF,many,TRBD1,TRBV7-9,TRBJ2-7
TGTGCCAGCAGCTTACCGGACCGGGAAGCTTTCTTT,CASSLPDREAFF,many,-,TRBV7-8,TRBJ1-1
TGTGCCAGCAGCCACACTAGCGGGAGCCCCTATCAGTTCTTC,CASSHTSGSPYQFF,few,TRBD2,TRBV7-2,TRBJ2-1
TGCAGTGCTAATACCCCAGGACAGGGGGACTACAATGAGCAGTTCTTC,CSANTPGQGDYNEQFF,few,TRBD1,TRBV20-1,TRBJ2-1
TGTGCCAGCAGCTTTGCCGGATTTGGGACAGGGGGCCCTTTAGCCCCCCTCCACTTT,CASSFAGFGTGGPLAPLHF,-,TRBD1,TRBV5-6,TRBJ1-6
TGTGCCAGCAGCTCCCCGGACTCCTCCTACGAGCAGTACTTC,CASSSPDSSYEQYF,many,-,TRBV7-9,TRBJ2-7
TGTGCCAGCAGCTTAGCGCGGACTAGCGGGAGTCCCCATGAGCAGTTCTTC,CASSLARTSGSPHEQFF,-,TRBD2,TRBV7-6,TRBJ2-1